This record looks at one TCR beta chain sequence and its context. Its antigen is as yet unknown. Germline CDR1 MNHNS, CDR2 SASEGT. This CDR3 comprises 12 residues. The V end was cut by 6 bases, the J end by 9 bases, with 9 bases between. The record originates from a study of T cells in narcolepsy. Study summary: Donors had narcolepsy type 1 or type 2, or were healthy controls. General study results and limits: Comparing one patient's CSF and blood CD4+ clonotypes highlighted HCRT- and TRIB2-specific autoreactive clonotypes.

Produced via immunoSEQ multiplex PCR; TCRdb's table is partial and in-frame only. Of tens of thousands of clones in the sample, under 85% were seen once. Material: CD45RA- memory CD4+ T cells from PBMCs. This TCR was recovered from a human donor with narcolepsy. The chain recombines TRBV6-1 with TRBJ1-6; D not resolved. The CDR3 region has the DNA TGTGCCAGCAGAGACGGGTTTTCACCCCTCCACTTT. It is translated as CASRDGFSPLHF.